The rows below give T cell receptor beta chains drawn from one sample of a study of tumor-infiltrating lymphocytes in primary liver carcinoma. TCRdb fed the multiplex PCR reads into MiXCR, producing one record per CDR3 protein. The sample has about 30,000 distinct CDR3 sequences; roughly 78% are singletons. The sequencing sample was made of liver tumor tissue from sampling region 3. The receptors originated from a woman aged 25 to 39 with primary liver carcinoma and hepatitis B virus infection. CDR3s include the opening cysteine and the closing phenylalanine or tryptophan. A D gene is named only where the DNA matches it firmly. A clone size is listed for some rows: how often the clone was seen (once, few, many), or a class if it is expanded.

clone_size	v_call	d_call	cdr3_length	j_call	cdr3_nt	cdr3_aa
.	TRBV5-1	.	15	TRBJ2-7	TGCGCGAGCAGCCCCTCTGGGTGGCAGTCCTACGAGCAGTACTTC	CASSPSGWQSYEQYF
.	TRBV11-2	.	16	TRBJ2-1	TGTGTAAGCATGGAGGGAGGGACAACCTCCCACAATGAGCAGTTCTTC	CVSMEGGTTSHNEQFF
.	TRBV4-3	TRBD2	16	TRBJ2-1	TGTGCCAGGAGCCAAGATTGGGACTACTCCTACAATGAGCAGTTCTTC	CARSQDWDYSYNEQFF
.	TRBV24-1	.	13	TRBJ2-1	TGCGCCACACAGGGACATCGCGACAATGAGCAGTTCTTC	CATQGHRDNEQFF
few	TRBV11-3	TRBD1	16	TRBJ2-7	TGTGCCAGCAACTTAGAGCAGACAGGGGGTAACTACGAGCAGTACTTC	CASNLEQTGGNYEQYF
many	TRBV7-9	.	12	TRBJ2-1	TGTGCCAGCAGCTTAGGGTACAATGAGCAGTTCTTC	CASSLGYNEQFF
many	TRBV29-1	.	14	TRBJ1-1	TGCAGCGTTGTTGGTGGGCGGCGGGTCACTGAAGCTTTCTTT	CSVVGGRRVTEAFF
.	TRBV5-8	.	14	TRBJ2-7	TGTGCCAGCAGCTCCAATGGACAGCCCTACGAACAGTACTTC	CASSSNGQPYEQYF
medium-sized	TRBV6-1	.	16	TRBJ2-2	TGTGCCAGCAGTGAACGTGGAGGAGCGAACACCGGGGAGCTGTTTTTT	CASSERGGANTGELFF
medium-sized	TRBV13	.	13	TRBJ2-3	TGTGCCAGCAGCTTGGGTTTAACAGATACGCAGTATTTT	CASSLGLTDTQYF
.	TRBV28	.	14	TRBJ1-4	TGTGCCAGCAGTTCACGGGATCTTGGGGTCAAACTGTTTTTT	CASSSRDLGVKLFF
few	TRBV6-1	TRBD1	15	TRBJ2-3	TGTGCCAGCAGTGACGGAGACAGGGTCACAGATACGCAGTATTTT	CASSDGDRVTDTQYF
.	TRBV5-4	TRBD2	18	TRBJ2-3	TGTGCCAGCGGTAACCCTGCGGTTAGCGGGAGTCGGACAGATACGCAGTATTTT	CASGNPAVSGSRTDTQYF
few	TRBV5-6	.	15	TRBJ2-2	TGTGCCAACAGCTTGGCACCCAGAGTCACCGGGGAGCTACTTTTT	CANSLAPRVTGELLF
.	TRBV12-3/TRBV12-4	TRBD1	14	TRBJ1-1	TGTGCCACCAGCCCGCAGGGGGGGCTCACTGATGCTATCTTT	CATSPQGGLTDAIF
.	TRBV29-1	.	12	TRBJ1-1	.	CRVGTGSTEVFF
.	TRBV6-2/TRBV6-3	TRBD1	15	TRBJ2-7	TGTGTCAGCACCTTTCGACAGGGGCGAAACTACGAGCAGTACTTT	CVSTFRQGRNYEQYF